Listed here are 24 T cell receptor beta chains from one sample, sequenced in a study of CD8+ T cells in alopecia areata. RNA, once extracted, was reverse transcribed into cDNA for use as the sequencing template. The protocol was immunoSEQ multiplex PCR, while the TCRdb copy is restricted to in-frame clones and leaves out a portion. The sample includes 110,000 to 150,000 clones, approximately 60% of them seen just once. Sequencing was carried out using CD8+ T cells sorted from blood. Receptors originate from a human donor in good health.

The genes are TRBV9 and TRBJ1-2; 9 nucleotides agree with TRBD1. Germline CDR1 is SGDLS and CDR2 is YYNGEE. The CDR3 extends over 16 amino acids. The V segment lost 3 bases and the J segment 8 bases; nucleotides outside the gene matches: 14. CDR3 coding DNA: TGTGCCAGCAGCGCCTATCTACCGGGACAGGGATACGGCTACACCTTC. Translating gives CASSAYLPGQGYGYTF.

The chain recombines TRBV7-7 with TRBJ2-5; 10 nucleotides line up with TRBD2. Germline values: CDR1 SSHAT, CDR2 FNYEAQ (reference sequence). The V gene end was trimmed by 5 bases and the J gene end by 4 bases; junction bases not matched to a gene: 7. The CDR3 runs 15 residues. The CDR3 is CASSVSSGSAETQYF. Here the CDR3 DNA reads TGTGCCAGCAGCGTGTCTAGCGGGAGTGCAGAGACCCAGTACTTC.

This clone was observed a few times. The CDR3 sequence: CASSWEAGVVDTQYF. In DNA form, the CDR3 reads TGTGCCAGCAGCTGGGAGGCGGGAGTGGTGGATACGCAGTATTTT. V gene TRBV5-5 combines with J gene TRBJ2-3, with 7 bases matching TRBD2. The J segment lost 6 bases and the V segment lost 3 bases, leaving 10 bases of the junction unmatched. Germline V gives CDR1 SGHKS, CDR2 YYEKEE (reference sequence). The CDR3 spans 15 residues.

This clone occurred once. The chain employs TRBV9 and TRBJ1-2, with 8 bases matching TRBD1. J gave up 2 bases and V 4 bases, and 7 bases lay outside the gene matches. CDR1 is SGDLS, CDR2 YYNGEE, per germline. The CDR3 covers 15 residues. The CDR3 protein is CASSQDRGLNYGYTF. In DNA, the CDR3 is TGTGCCAGCAGCCAAGACAGGGGACTAAACTATGGCTACACCTTC.

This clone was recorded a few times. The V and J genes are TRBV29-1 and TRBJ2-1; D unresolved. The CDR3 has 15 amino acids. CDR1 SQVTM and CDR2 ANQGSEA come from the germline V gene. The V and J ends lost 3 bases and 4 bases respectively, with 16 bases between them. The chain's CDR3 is CSVDGVGVMYNEQFF. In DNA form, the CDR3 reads TGCAGCGTTGATGGGGTTGGTGTTATGTACAATGAGCAGTTCTTC.

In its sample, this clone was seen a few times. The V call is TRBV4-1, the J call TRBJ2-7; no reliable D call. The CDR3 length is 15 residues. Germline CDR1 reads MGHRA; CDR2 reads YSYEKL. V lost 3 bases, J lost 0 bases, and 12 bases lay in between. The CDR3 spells CASSHGRLGSYEQYF. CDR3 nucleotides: TGCGCCAGCAGCCATGGCCGGCTAGGCTCCTACGAGCAGTACTTC.

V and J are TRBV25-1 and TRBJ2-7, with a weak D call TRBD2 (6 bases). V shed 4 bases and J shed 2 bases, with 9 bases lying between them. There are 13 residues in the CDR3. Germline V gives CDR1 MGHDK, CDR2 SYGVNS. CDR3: CASSGGGPYEQYF. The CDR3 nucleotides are TGTGCCAGCAGTGGAGGAGGGCCCTACGAGCAGTACTTC.

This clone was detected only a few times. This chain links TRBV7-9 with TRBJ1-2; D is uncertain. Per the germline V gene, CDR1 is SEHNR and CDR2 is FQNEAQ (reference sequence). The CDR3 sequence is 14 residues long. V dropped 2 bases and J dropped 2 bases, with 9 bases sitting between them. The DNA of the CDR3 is TGTGCCAGCAGCTTACCGCTAGAGAACTATGGCTACACCTTC. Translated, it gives CASSLPLENYGYTF.

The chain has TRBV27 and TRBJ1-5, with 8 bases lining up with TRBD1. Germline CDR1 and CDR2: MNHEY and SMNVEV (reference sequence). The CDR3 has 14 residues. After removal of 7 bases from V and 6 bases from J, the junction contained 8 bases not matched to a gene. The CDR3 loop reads CASMRTGQSQPQHF. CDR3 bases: TGTGCCAGCATGAGGACAGGGCAAAGTCAGCCCCAGCATTTT.

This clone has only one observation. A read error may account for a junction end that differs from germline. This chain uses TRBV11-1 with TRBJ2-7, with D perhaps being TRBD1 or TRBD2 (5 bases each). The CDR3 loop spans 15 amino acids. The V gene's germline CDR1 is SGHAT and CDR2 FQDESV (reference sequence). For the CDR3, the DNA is TGTGCCAGCAGCTTAGAACTCGGCGGACACTCGGGACCCTCCTTC. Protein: CASSLELGGHSGPSF.

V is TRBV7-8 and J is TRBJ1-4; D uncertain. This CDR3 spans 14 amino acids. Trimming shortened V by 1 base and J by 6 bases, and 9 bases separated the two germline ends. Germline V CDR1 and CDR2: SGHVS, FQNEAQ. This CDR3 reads CASSLEGSHEKLFF. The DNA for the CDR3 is TGTGCCAGCAGCTTAGAAGGTTCCCATGAAAAACTGTTTTTT.

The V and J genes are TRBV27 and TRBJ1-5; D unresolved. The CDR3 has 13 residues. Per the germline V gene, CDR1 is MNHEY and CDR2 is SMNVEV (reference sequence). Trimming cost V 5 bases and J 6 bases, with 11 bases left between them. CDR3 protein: CASSTQVGQPQHF. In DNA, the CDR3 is TGTGCCAGCAGTACCCAAGTCGGTCAGCCCCAGCATTTT.

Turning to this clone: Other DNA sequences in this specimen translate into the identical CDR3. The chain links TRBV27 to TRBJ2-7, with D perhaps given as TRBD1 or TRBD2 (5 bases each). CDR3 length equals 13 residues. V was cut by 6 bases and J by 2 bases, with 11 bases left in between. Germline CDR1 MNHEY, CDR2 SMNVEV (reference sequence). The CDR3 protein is CASSSGDPYEQYF. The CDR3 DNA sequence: TGTGCCAGCAGCTCCGGGGACCCCTACGAGCAGTACTTC.

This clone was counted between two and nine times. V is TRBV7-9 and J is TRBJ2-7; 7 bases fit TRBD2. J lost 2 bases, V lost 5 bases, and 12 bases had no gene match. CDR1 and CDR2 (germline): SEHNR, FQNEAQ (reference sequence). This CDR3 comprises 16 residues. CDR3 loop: CASSLPIPGRTYEQYF. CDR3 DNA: TGTGCCAGCAGCCTTCCGATCCCCGGGAGGACCTACGAGCAGTACTTC.

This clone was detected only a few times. The CDR3 DNA reads TGTGCCAGCAGCTTAAATCGGGGGATGGGACAGCCCCAGCATTTT. Translated, it gives CASSLNRGMGQPQHF. This chain joins TRBV7-2 and TRBJ1-5, with a tentative D call TRBD1 (5 bases). V was trimmed by 2 bases and J by 7 bases, leaving 15 bases between them. The CDR3 runs to 15 residues. Germline CDR1 and CDR2: SGHTA and FQGNSA.

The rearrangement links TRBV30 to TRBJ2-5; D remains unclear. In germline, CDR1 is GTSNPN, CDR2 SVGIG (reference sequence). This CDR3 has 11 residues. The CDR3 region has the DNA TGTGCTTTGAGCGAGGAAGAGACCCAGTACTTC. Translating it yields CALSEEETQYF.

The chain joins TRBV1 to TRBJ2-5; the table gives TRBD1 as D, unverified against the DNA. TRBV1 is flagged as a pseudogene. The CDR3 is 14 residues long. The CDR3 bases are TGCACCAGCAGCCAATGGGCTTTCAGAGAGACCCAGTACTTC. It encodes CTSSQWAFRETQYF.

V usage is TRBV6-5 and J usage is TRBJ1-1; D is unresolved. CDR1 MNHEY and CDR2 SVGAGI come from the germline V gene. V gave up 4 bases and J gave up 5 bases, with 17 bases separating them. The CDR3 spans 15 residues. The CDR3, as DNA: TGTGCCAGCAGTTCTCGGGGTTGGGTAAGGACTGAAGCTTTCTTT. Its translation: CASSSRGWVRTEAFF.

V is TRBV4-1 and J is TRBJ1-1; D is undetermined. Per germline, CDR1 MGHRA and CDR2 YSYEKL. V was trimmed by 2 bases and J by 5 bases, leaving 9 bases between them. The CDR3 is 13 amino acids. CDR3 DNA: TGCGCCAGCAGCCAAACTGGGTGGACTGAAGCTTTCTTT. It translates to CASSQTGWTEAFF.

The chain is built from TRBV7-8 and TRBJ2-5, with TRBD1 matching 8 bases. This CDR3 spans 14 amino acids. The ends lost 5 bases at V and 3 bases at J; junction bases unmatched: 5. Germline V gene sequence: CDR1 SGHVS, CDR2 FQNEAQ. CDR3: CASSHGTGEETQYF. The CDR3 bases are TGTGCCAGCAGCCACGGGACAGGCGAAGAGACCCAGTACTTC.

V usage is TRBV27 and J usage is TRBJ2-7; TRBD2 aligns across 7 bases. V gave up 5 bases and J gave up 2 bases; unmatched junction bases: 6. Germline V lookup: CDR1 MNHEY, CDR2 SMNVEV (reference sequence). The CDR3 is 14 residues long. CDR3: CASSPSGSAYEQYF. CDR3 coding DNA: TGTGCCAGCAGTCCTAGCGGATCCGCCTACGAGCAGTACTTC.

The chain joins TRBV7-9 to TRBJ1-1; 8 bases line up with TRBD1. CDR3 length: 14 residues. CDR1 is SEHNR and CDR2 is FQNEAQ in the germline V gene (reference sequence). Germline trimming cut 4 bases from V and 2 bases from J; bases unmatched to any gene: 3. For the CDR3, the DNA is TGTGCCAGCAGCTCAGGACAGGGCAACACTGAAGCTTTCTTT. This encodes CASSSGQGNTEAFF.

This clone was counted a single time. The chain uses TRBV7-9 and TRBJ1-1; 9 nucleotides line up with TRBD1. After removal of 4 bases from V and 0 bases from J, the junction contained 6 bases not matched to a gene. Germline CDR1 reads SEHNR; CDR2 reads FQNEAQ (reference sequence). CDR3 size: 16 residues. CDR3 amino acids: CASSYTGGPMNTEAFF. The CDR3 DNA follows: TGTGCCAGCAGCTACACAGGGGGCCCCATGAACACTGAAGCTTTCTTT.

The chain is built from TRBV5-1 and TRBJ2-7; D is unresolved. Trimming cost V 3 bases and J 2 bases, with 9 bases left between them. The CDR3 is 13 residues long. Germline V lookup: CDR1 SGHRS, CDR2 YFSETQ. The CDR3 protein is CASSYEDAYEQYF. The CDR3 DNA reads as TGCGCCAGCAGCTATGAAGACGCCTACGAGCAGTACTTC.